This TCR beta chain originates from a study of regulatory T cells in long-lasting Graves disease. This clonotype has a count of ten or more. Investigators prepared the TCR beta libraries by applying iRepertoire HTBI primers and Arm-PCR of CDR3 regions. TCRdb re-called the multiplex PCR reads with MiXCR, one entry per CDR3 protein. The data hold 350,000 to 500,000 distinct CDR3 sequences, with 11% to 15% observed a single time. Trimming shortened V by 1 base and J by 7 bases, and 20 bases separated the two germline ends. This CDR3 contains 17 residues. Germline V lookup: CDR1 LGHDT, CDR2 YNNKEL (reference sequence). Time point reported: newly diagnosed GD, antithyroid drugs for less than 3 months. Preparation of the TCR library used RNA extracted from PBMCs. This sample was shared with a second study, whose subject was T cells in Graves' hyperthyroidism and ophthalmopathy. From that paper: Diagnoses were made from clinical symptoms, serum measures (thyroxine and TRAb), thyroid ultrasound and orbital computed tomography. Blood held most thyroid clonotypes expanded above 0.001 frequency.

This clonotype was obtained from a woman between 50 and 59 years old with Graves disease. This specimen consisted of peripheral blood mononuclear cells (PBMCs), obtained at new diagnosis, from a patient treated with antithyroid drugs. The chain employs TRBV3-1 and TRBJ2-1; D perhaps matches TRBD2 (5 bases). The CDR3, as DNA: TGTGCCAGCAGCCAAGGGGGTGCAGGCAAAACGGGGAATGAGCAGTTCTTC. This codes for CASSQGGAGKTGNEQFF.